This is a list of T cell receptor beta chains from one sample in a study of blood T cells in healthy people across ages. Via MiXCR, TCRdb re-called the 5' RACE reads, giving one row per CDR3 protein. This table holds about 730,000 distinct CDR3 sequences, 43% found once. The sample comprised blood. The source is an older woman in good health. Each CDR3 is given with its conserved first and last residue. The D gene is left open where the match is weak.

CDR3: CASSPGGSGSHEQYF; V: TRBV7-2; D: TRBD2
CDR3: CASSPKQDYSYNEQFF; V: TRBV7-8; D: NA
CDR3: CASSQDIGFQETQYF; V: TRBV3-1; D: NA
CDR3: CSARDPGTANTEAFF; V: TRBV20-1; D: NA
CDR3: CASSLGHPDRTDTQYF; V: TRBV12-3/TRBV12-4; D: NA
CDR3: CASSVVDLSYGYTF; V: TRBV9; D: NA
CDR3: CASSLGSSGSREETQYF; V: TRBV11-1; D: TRBD2
CDR3: CANQARDTDTQYF; V: TRBV28; D: NA
CDR3: CSALPYRDAGSRYTF; V: TRBV20-1; D: NA
CDR3: CSVEVGRPVNGYTF; V: TRBV29-1; D: NA
CDR3: CASKTANAGTEAFF; V: TRBV6-2/TRBV6-3; D: NA
CDR3: CSASRYQGQSNQPQHF; V: TRBV20-1; D: NA
CDR3: CASSEQTGMHGYTF; V: TRBV25-1; D: NA
CDR3: CSARADREQFF; V: TRBV20-1; D: NA
CDR3: CASSLYERTEETQYF; V: TRBV12-3/TRBV12-4; D: NA
CDR3: CASREHLRGPFSYEQYF; V: TRBV11-2; D: NA
CDR3: CAWSKLAGGHNEQFF; V: TRBV30; D: TRBD2
CDR3: CSGRGTGSADTQYF; V: TRBV20-1; D: TRBD1
CDR3: CASSVRTRVSDTQYF; V: TRBV9; D: NA
CDR3: CASSSGLAGGVQYF; V: TRBV28; D: TRBD2
CDR3: CASKQGVDSGYTF; V: TRBV25-1; D: TRBD1
CDR3: CASSPPHLSPNEQFF; V: TRBV18; D: NA
CDR3: CASSQESGTNTEAFF; V: TRBV4-1; D: NA
CDR3: CASSLKAGVTINQPQHF; V: TRBV27; D: NA
CDR3: CSGLAQETQYF; V: TRBV29-1; D: NA
CDR3: CASSLAGRGDSPLHF; V: TRBV7-2; D: NA
CDR3: CASSLSAMNTEAFF; V: TRBV7-2; D: NA
CDR3: CATSEGGRDTQYF; V: TRBV24-1; D: TRBD2
CDR3: CSVLAGGPSSYNEQYF; V: TRBV29-1; D: TRBD2
CDR3: CASSPRDRLGPYEQYF; V: TRBV3-1; D: TRBD1
CDR3: CAGSPYPAGTMDTQYF; V: TRBV27; D: NA
CDR3: CASSLAGGYFPGNTIYF; V: TRBV27; D: NA
CDR3: CASSLRRQGAYEQYF; V: TRBV12-3/TRBV12-4; D: TRBD1
CDR3: CASSNSGLETQYF; V: TRBV6-5; D: NA
CDR3: CASSWTTVGSTDTQYF; V: TRBV6-2/TRBV6-3; D: NA
CDR3: CASSQERHRTREKSTDTQYF; V: TRBV4-3; D: NA
CDR3: CSARQNGYTF; V: TRBV20-1; D: NA
CDR3: CASSEAASGDYEQYF; V: TRBV6-1; D: TRBD2
CDR3: CASSFAGTGLNEQFF; V: TRBV27; D: NA
CDR3: CASTQGLAGVEQFF; V: TRBV2; D: TRBD2
CDR3: CASTYGGGKNIQYF; V: TRBV12-3/TRBV12-4; D: NA
CDR3: CASSEDVSSYNEQFF; V: TRBV6-4; D: NA
CDR3: CASSLGVVGEQFF; V: TRBV9; D: NA
CDR3: CASSYAGTQSYEQYF; V: TRBV6-2/TRBV6-3; D: NA
CDR3: CSALAGGLWEQFF; V: TRBV20-1; D: TRBD2
CDR3: CASSESYHEQYF; V: TRBV6-1; D: NA
CDR3: CASSQGTSGRQETQYF; V: TRBV6-2/TRBV6-3; D: TRBD2
CDR3: CASTQGEETQYF; V: TRBV12-3/TRBV12-4; D: NA